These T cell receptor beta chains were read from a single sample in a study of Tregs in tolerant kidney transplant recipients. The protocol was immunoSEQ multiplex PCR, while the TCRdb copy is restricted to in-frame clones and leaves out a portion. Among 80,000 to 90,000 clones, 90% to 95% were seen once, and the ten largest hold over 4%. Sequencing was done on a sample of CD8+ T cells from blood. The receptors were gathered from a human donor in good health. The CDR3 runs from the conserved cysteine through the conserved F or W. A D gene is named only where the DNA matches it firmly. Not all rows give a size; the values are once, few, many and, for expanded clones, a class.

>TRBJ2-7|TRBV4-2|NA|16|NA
CASSQDSEDRAYEQYF
TGTGCCAGCAGCCAAGATTCGGAGGACCGAGCCTACGAGCAGTACTTC
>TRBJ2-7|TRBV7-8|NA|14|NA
CASSLGGTPYEQYF
TGTGCCAGCAGCTTAGGGGGTACCCCCTACGAGCAGTACTTC
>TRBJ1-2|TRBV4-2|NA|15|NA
CASSQDWAELYGYTF
TGTGCCAGCAGCCAAGATTGGGCAGAGCTCTATGGCTACACCTTC
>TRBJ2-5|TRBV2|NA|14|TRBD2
CASPGTSGKETQYF
TGTGCCAGCCCCGGGACTAGCGGGAAAGAGACCCAGTACTTC
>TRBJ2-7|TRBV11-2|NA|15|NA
CASSPWERAGYEQYF
TGTGCCAGCAGCCCTTGGGAAAGGGCCGGTTACGAGCAGTACTTC
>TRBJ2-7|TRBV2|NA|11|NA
CASSVLHEQYF
TGTGCCAGCAGTGTTCTCCACGAGCAGTACTTC
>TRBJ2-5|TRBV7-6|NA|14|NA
CASSQRDTQETQYF
TGTGCCAGCAGCCAGCGGGACACTCAAGAGACCCAGTACTTC
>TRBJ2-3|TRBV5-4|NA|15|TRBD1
CASSLEAGGPDTQYF
TGTGCCAGCAGCTTGGAGGCAGGGGGCCCAGATACGCAGTATTTT
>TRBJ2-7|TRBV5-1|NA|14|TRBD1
CASRPGQSLDEQYF
TGCGCCAGCAGGCCGGGACAGAGTCTTGACGAGCAGTACTTC
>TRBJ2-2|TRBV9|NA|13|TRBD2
CASKAGGPSELFF
TGTGCCAGCAAAGCGGGAGGGCCCAGTGAGCTGTTTTTT
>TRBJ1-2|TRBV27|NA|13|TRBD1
CASSWTGSLGYTF
TGTGCCAGCAGTTGGACAGGGTCTTTGGGCTACACCTTC
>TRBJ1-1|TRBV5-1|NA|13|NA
CASSGQGWTEAFF
TGCGCCAGCAGCGGCCAGGGATGGACTGAAGCTTTCTTT
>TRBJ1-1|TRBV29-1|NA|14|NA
CSVWTANMNTEAFF
TGCAGCGTTTGGACCGCCAACATGAACACTGAAGCTTTCTTT
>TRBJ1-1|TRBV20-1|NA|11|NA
CSALGGTEAFF
TGCAGTGCCTTAGGGGGGACTGAAGCTTTCTTT
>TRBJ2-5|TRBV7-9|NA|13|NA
CASSPNPPGTQYF
TGTGCCAGCAGCCCGAATCCTCCGGGGACCCAGTACTTC
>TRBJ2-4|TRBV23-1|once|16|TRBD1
CASSQDRGIAKNIQYF
TGCGCCAGCAGTCAAGACAGGGGGATAGCCAAAAACATTCAGTACTTC
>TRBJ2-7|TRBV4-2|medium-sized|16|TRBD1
CASSQSTGAGSYEQYF
TGTGCCAGCAGCCAATCGACAGGGGCCGGCTCCTACGAGCAGTACTTC
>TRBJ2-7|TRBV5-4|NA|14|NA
CASSLRGLNYEQYF
TGTGCCAGCAGCTTGCGCGGGCTCAATTACGAGCAGTACTTC
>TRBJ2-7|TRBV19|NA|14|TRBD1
CASRTDRTSYEQYF
TGTGCCAGTAGAACGGACAGGACCTCCTACGAGCAGTACTTC
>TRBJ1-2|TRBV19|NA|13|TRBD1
CASTPGGEAGYTF
TGTGCCAGTACCCCAGGGGGGGAAGCTGGCTACACCTTC
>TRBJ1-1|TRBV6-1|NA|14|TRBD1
CASSLTGENTEAFF
TGTGCCAGCAGTCTGACAGGGGAGAACACTGAAGCTTTCTTT
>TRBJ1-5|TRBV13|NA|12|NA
CASSLGGQPQHF
TGTGCCAGCAGCTTAGGGGGTCAGCCCCAGCATTTT
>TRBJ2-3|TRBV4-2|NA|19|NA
CASSQEAAGAPPSTDTQYF
TGTGCCAGCAGCCAAGAGGCGGCGGGGGCCCCACCTAGCACAGATACGCAGTATTTT
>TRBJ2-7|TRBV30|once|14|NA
CAWTSRPLGYEQYF
TGTGCCTGGACCTCCAGACCCCTCGGCTACGAGCAGTACTTC
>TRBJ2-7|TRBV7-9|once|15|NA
CASSLERPTLGEQYF
TGTGCCAGCAGCTTAGAGCGGCCCACCCTCGGCGAGCAGTACTTC
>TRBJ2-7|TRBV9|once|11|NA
CASSGQGGQYF
TGTGCCAGCAGCGGCCAAGGGGGGCAGTACTTC
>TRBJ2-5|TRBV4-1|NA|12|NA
CASSRGGETQYF
TGCGCCAGCAGCCGCGGAGGGGAGACCCAGTACTTC
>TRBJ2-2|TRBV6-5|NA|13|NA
CASSVVGTGELFF
TGTGCCAGCTCCGTCGTTGGAACCGGGGAGCTGTTTTTT
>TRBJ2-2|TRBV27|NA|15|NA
CASSLRTGPTGELFF
TGTGCCAGCAGTTTACGTACAGGGCCCACCGGGGAGCTGTTTTTT
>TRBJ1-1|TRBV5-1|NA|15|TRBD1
CASSLGDRANTEAFF
TGCGCCAGCAGCTTGGGGGACAGGGCGAACACTGAAGCTTTCTTT
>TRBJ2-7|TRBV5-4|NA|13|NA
CASSLDPDYEQYF
TGTGCCAGCAGCTTGGACCCCGACTACGAGCAGTACTTC
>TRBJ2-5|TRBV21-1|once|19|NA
CASSRTGLSGDRDRETQYF
TGTGCCAGCAGCAGGACCGGTCTATCGGGGGATAGGGACCGAGAGACCCAGTACTTC
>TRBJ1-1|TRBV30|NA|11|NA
CAWSLGTEAFF
TGTGCCTGGAGTCTTGGGACTGAAGCTTTCTTT
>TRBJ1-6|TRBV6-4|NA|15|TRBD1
CASSFSTGGNSPLHF
TGTGCCAGCAGTTTCTCGACAGGGGGCAATTCACCCCTCCACTTT
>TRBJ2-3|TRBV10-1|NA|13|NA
CASSEWASGAFYF
NA
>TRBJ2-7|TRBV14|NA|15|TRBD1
CASSQEQGASYEQYF
TGTGCCAGCAGCCAAGAACAGGGGGCATCCTACGAGCAGTACTTC
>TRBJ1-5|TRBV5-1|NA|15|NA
CASSLGGDGNQPQHF
TGCGCCAGCAGCCTGGGAGGGGATGGCAATCAGCCCCAGCATTTT
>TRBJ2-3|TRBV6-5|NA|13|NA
CASSYGNTDTQYF
TGTGCCAGCAGTTACGGGAACACAGATACGCAGTATTTT
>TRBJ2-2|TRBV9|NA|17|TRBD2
CASSVVAGGPNTGELFF
TGTGCCAGCAGCGTAGTGGCGGGGGGACCAAACACCGGGGAGCTGTTTTTT
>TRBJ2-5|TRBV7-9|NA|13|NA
CASSPDPRSFQYF
TGTGCCAGCAGCCCGGACCCCCGTTCCTTCCAGTACTTC
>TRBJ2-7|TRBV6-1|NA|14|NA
CASTLGGESYEQYF
TGTGCCAGCACCCTGGGGGGCGAATCCTACGAGCAGTACTTC
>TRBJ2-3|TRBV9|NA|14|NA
CASSVGGSTDTQYF
TGTGCCAGCAGCGTAGGCGGGAGCACAGATACGCAGTATTTT
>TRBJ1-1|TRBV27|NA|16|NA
CASSFVGQRGNTEAFF
TGTGCCAGCAGTTTCGTAGGCCAAAGGGGGAACACTGAAGCTTTCTTT
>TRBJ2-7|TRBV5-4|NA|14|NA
CASSLGQTYYEQYF
TGTGCCAGCAGCTTAGGCCAGACCTACTACGAGCAGTACTTC
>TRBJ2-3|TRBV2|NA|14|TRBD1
CASSDPGGVDTQYF
TGTGCCAGCAGTGACCCAGGGGGCGTGGATACGCAGTATTTT